One sample yielded the 30 T cell receptor beta chains listed below, sequenced in a study of T cell responses to AZD1222 COVID-19 vaccine. Generated by immunoSEQ multiplex PCR, the TCRdb table keeps only in-frame clones and is missing some. The sample carries over 120,000 clones, 85% to 95% recorded once. Sequences were derived from peripheral blood, sampled on day 0 of AZD1222 vaccination. All receptors derive from an adult in good health.

The chain is built from TRBV14 and TRBJ2-7; D is unclear. The CDR3 runs 12 residues. Trimming left V 4 bases short and J 0 bases short, with 4 bases between. Germline CDR1 reads SGHDN; CDR2 reads FVKESK. In nucleotides, the CDR3 is TGTGCCAGCAGCCGTTACTCCTACGAGCAGTACTTC. It is translated as CASSRYSYEQYF. Together with reference TRBV14 and TRBJ2-7, the CDR3 gives the full variable domain: EAGVTQFPSHSVIEKGQTVTLRCDPISGHDNLYWYRRVMGKEIKFLLHFVKESKQDESGMPNNRFLAERTGGTYSTLKVQPAELEDSGVYFCASSRYSYEQYFGPGTRLTVT.

V gene TRBV4-1 combines with J gene TRBJ2-3; 9 bases map to TRBD2. The junction had 16 bases not matched to a gene; V was cut back by 1 base and J by 2 bases. Looked up from germline, CDR1 is MGHRA and CDR2 is YSYEKL. This CDR3 has 20 residues. Written as DNA, the CDR3 is TGCGCCAGCAGCCAAGCGTCGGTAGCGGGGGCCCCCCGTCTCACAGATACGCAGTATTTT. As protein: CASSQASVAGAPRLTDTQYF.

CDR3 amino acids: CASQGQGGNQPQHF. As DNA, the CDR3 is TGTGCCAGCCAAGGACAGGGGGGCAATCAGCCCCAGCATTTT. J is TRBJ1-5 and V is TRBV3-1 (or the pseudogene TRBV3-2); TRBD1 agrees at 10 bases. CDR1 and CDR2 from the germline V gene are LGHDT and YNNKEL (reference sequence). The CDR3 is made up of 14 amino acids. The V and J ends lost 8 bases and 2 bases, in that order; junction bases with no gene match: 3.

The genes are TRBV29-1 and TRBJ2-5; D may be TRBD1 or TRBD2 (5 bases each). The CDR3 spans 12 residues. Trimming took 6 bases from V and 5 from J, leaving 13 bases between them. CDR1 is SQVTM, CDR2 ANQGSEA, per germline. The CDR3 loop is CSVGGTGETQYF. The CDR3 nucleotides read TGCAGCGTCGGTGGGACCGGGGAGACCCAGTACTTC.

The rearrangement links TRBV4-3 to TRBJ2-1, with D possibly being TRBD1 (5 bases). CDR3 size: 16 residues. CDR1 and CDR2 from the germline V gene are LGHNA and YSLEER. The germline V and J ends were trimmed by 1 base and 5 bases, with 15 bases remaining between them. The CDR3 protein is CASSQVWQAQDNEQFF. CDR3 in DNA: TGCGCCAGCAGCCAAGTTTGGCAGGCACAGGACAATGAGCAGTTCTTC.

The chain employs TRBV18 and TRBJ1-2; weak D call: TRBD1 (5 bases). This CDR3 contains 14 residues. Germline CDR1 is KGHSH and CDR2 is LQKENI. V lost 5 bases and J 3 bases, leaving 13 bases between the germline ends. Here the CDR3 reads CASSKTGTDYGYTF. In nucleotides, the CDR3 is TGTGCCAGCTCAAAGACGGGGACGGACTATGGCTACACCTTC.

The CDR3 bases are TGTGCCAGCAGCCCGGGGGGGCGCCGGTCCTCACCCCTCCACTTT. This sequence encodes CASSPGGRRSSPLHF. The chain links TRBV9 to TRBJ1-6; weak D call: TRBD1 (6 bases). Germline CDR1 and CDR2: SGDLS and YYNGEE. Trimming took 4 bases from V and 10 from J, leaving 18 bases between them. The CDR3 is made up of 15 amino acids.

V usage is TRBV7-8 and J usage is TRBJ2-2; unclear D gene. Per germline, CDR1 SGHVS and CDR2 FQNEAQ. This CDR3 has 17 residues. Trimming shortened V by 3 bases and J by 3 bases, and 17 bases separated the two germline ends. CDR3 bases: TGTGCCAGCAGCTTCCTTCGGCGACGGTCGTACACCGGGGAGCTGTTTTTT. Translation: CASSFLRRRSYTGELFF.

As DNA, the CDR3 is TGTGCCAGCAGCCCGAGGGGGCAAACCTCGGATACGCAGTATTTT. Translated, it gives CASSPRGQTSDTQYF. V is TRBV3-1 (or the pseudogene TRBV3-2) and J is TRBJ2-3, with 7 bases matching TRBD1. Looked up from germline, CDR1 is LGHDT and CDR2 is YNNKEL (reference sequence). V trimming: 4 bases; J trimming: 6 bases; junction bases outside the gene matches: 10. CDR3 size: 15 residues.

The chain employs TRBV14 and TRBJ2-1, with a possible D match to TRBD1 (6 bases). Trimming removed 1 base at V and 9 bases at J, with 22 bases between. Germline CDR1 reads SGHDN; CDR2 reads FVKESK. This CDR3 region has 17 residues. CDR3 residues: CASSQVTGIRALGEQFF. The CDR3 coding sequence is TGTGCCAGCAGCCAAGTCACAGGGATAAGGGCGTTGGGTGAGCAGTTCTTC.

The chain employs TRBV24-1 and TRBJ1-3; D uncertain. The germline gives CDR1 KGHDR, CDR2 SFDVKD. There are 13 residues in the CDR3. Trimming removed 10 bases from V and 1 base from J, with 10 bases in between. CDR3 nucleotide sequence: TGTGCCACTGGAGACGAATCTGGAAACACCATATATTTT. Protein sequence: CATGDESGNTIYF.

The rearrangement links TRBV28 to TRBJ2-7, with D unresolved. The CDR3 is 14 residues long. Germline assignment: CDR1 MDHEN and CDR2 SYDVKM. The ends were cut back, 6 bases at V and 2 bases at J, with 14 bases in the middle. CDR3 nucleotides: TGTGCCAGCAGCGTAGACGGAGCTACCTACGAGCAGTACTTC. Residues: CASSVDGATYEQYF.

Regarding this clone: The sample has other DNA sequences that encode this CDR3 too. CDR3 sequence reads: CASSSTGYGYTF. For the CDR3, the DNA is TGTGCCAGCAGTTCGACAGGGTATGGCTACACCTTC. J is TRBJ1-2 and V is TRBV12-3 or TRBV12-4; 7 bases match TRBD1. The J segment lost 5 bases and the V segment lost 4 bases, leaving 1 base of the junction unmatched. The CDR3 consists of 12 residues.

The chain employs TRBV16 and TRBJ1-4, with unresolved D. Trimming pared 0 bases from V and 5 bases from J, leaving 10 bases between. Germline V gene sequence: CDR1 KGHSY, CDR2 FQNENV. The CDR3 runs 15 residues. CDR3 amino acids: CASSQSSHLNEKLFF. CDR3 sequence (DNA): TGTGCCAGCAGCCAATCTTCACACCTCAATGAAAAACTGTTTTTT.

The chain links TRBV4-2 to TRBJ1-2, with unresolved D. Germline V gene sequence: CDR1 LGHNA, CDR2 YNFKEQ. This CDR3 contains 16 residues. V was clipped by 1 base and J by 5 bases, with 17 bases between them. The CDR3 loop reads CASSQVGGPDPYGYTF. CDR3 DNA: TGTGCCAGCAGCCAAGTAGGCGGCCCAGATCCATATGGCTACACCTTC.

The sample holds one count of this clone. The rearrangement links TRBV24-1 to TRBJ2-1; TRBD2 matches 7 bases. Trimming cost V 4 bases and J 13 bases; bases outside gene matches: 12. From germline, CDR1 is KGHDR and CDR2 SFDVKD. This CDR3 is built from 14 residues. The CDR3 nucleotides are TGTGCCACCAGTGACCCGGGGGGAGGGCCTCACCAGTTCTTC. This encodes CATSDPGGGPHQFF.

Here the CDR3 reads CASSLLPGQGKGEQYF. In DNA, the CDR3 is TGTGCCAGCAGTTTGCTGCCGGGACAGGGTAAAGGCGAGCAGTACTTC. The V gene is TRBV28, the J gene TRBJ2-7; 9 bases fit TRBD1. V lost 3 bases to trimming and J lost 6 bases; unmatched junction nucleotides: 12. CDR1 and CDR2 (germline): MDHEN, SYDVKM. There are 16 residues in the CDR3.

This clone showed up just once. CDR3 protein: CASSSLAGGPNEQFF. CDR3 DNA sequence: TGTGCCAGCAGTTCACTAGCGGGGGGGCCAAATGAGCAGTTCTTC. V is TRBV7-3 and J is TRBJ2-1; 13 positions agree with TRBD2. V shed 6 bases and J 7 bases; nucleotides not matched to a gene: 6. This CDR3 is built from 15 residues. The germline V gene encodes CDR1 SGHTA and CDR2 FQGTGA.

The chain couples TRBV30 to TRBJ1-2; D is unclear. Per germline, CDR1 GTSNPN and CDR2 SVGIG (reference sequence). This CDR3 comprises 14 residues. The ends were cut back, 1 base at V and 8 bases at J, with 17 bases in the middle. In DNA form, the CDR3 reads TGTGCCTGGAGTGGCAGGTCGCCCGGTGGGGGCTACACCTTC. Its protein product is CAWSGRSPGGGYTF.

This clone was seen only a few times. The chain's CDR3 is CASSHGTGAGELFF. As DNA, the CDR3 is TGCGCCAGCAGCCACGGGACAGGGGCCGGGGAGCTGTTTTTT. The chain couples TRBV4-3 to TRBJ2-2; 10 nucleotides line up with TRBD1. The CDR3 sequence is 14 residues long. J lost 6 bases, V lost 3 bases, and 1 base had no gene match. CDR1 and CDR2 (germline): LGHNA, YSLEER.

V usage is TRBV5-1 and J usage is TRBJ2-3, with 11 bases that match TRBD2. There are 16 residues in the CDR3. V was pared by 0 bases and J by 0 bases, with 0 bases of the junction left unmatched. In germline, CDR1 is SGHRS, CDR2 YFSETQ. CDR3 bases: TGCGCCAGCAGCTTGGGACTAGCGGGGAGCACAGATACGCAGTATTTT. Translating gives CASSLGLAGSTDTQYF.

This clone was observed a single time. The chain combines TRBV6-5 with TRBJ1-2; the D is unclear. The CDR3 runs to 14 residues. V lost 7 bases, J lost 4 bases, and 16 bases lay in between. In germline, CDR1 is MNHEY, CDR2 SVGAGI. This chain's CDR3 is CASNADGSLYGYTF. Here the CDR3 DNA reads TGTGCCAGCAACGCGGACGGCTCCCTCTATGGCTACACCTTC.

This clone has a single count. J is TRBJ2-1 and V is TRBV6-7, with 8 bases matching TRBD2. TRBV6-7 is placed among ORFs of uncertain function. This CDR3 has 14 amino acids. J was trimmed by 4 bases and V by 6 bases; bases with no gene match: 5. The CDR3 spells CASRDRGGYNEQFF. The CDR3 coding sequence is TGTGCCAGCAGGGACCGGGGGGGTTACAATGAGCAGTTCTTC.

The chain recombines TRBV2 with TRBJ1-4; TRBD1 matches at 8 bases. CDR3 length: 14 amino acids. The trim removed 8 bases at V and 8 bases at J, leaving 10 bases unmatched. CDR1 is SNHLY and CDR2 is FYNNEI in the germline V gene. DNA of the CDR3: TGTGCCAGCCAGGGACAGGTCCCTTTAGAAAAACTGTTTTTT. Residues: CASQGQVPLEKLFF.

The chain carries TRBV4-2 and TRBJ1-1; 8 bases fit TRBD1. CDR1 is LGHNA, CDR2 YNFKEQ, per germline. The CDR3 is made up of 19 amino acids. The junction had 17 bases not matched to a gene; V was cut back by 0 bases and J by 5 bases. The CDR3 DNA reads TGTGCCAGCAGCCAAGATTTGTGGGTAGGGACAGGTCCCACGACTGAAGCTTTCTTT. Translating it yields CASSQDLWVGTGPTTEAFF.

The rearrangement links TRBV5-4 to TRBJ2-6; D gene unclear. V was clipped by 4 bases and J by 2 bases, with 7 bases between them. CDR3 size: 14 residues. Per germline, CDR1 SGHNT and CDR2 YYREEE (reference sequence). The CDR3 DNA reads as TGTGCCAGCAGCCACCCTGCTGGGGCCAACGTCCTGACTTTC. Amino acid sequence: CASSHPAGANVLTF.

The V and J genes are TRBV7-2 and TRBJ1-2; D unresolved. Germline CDR1 and CDR2: SGHTA and FQGNSA. The CDR3 loop spans 14 amino acids. Trimming took off 5 bases at V and 4 bases at J, with 14 bases between the two ends. DNA for the CDR3: TGTGCCAGCAGCCGCGTAGGTTGGGCCTATGGCTACACCTTC. Protein: CASSRVGWAYGYTF. Full variable domain (rest looked up from reference TRBV7-2 and TRBJ1-2): GAGVSQSPSNKVTEKGKDVELRCDPISGHTALYWYRQSLGQGLEFLIYFQGNSAPDKSGLPSDRFSAERTGGSVSTLTIQRTQQEDSAVYLCASSRVGWAYGYTFGSGTRLTVV.

The gene calls are TRBV6-5 and TRBJ1-2, with 7 bases aligning to TRBD1. The CDR3 is made up of 16 amino acids. The V and J ends lost 4 bases and 2 bases, in that order; junction bases with no gene match: 10. The germline CDR1 and CDR2 sequences are MNHEY and SVGAGI. CDR3 DNA: TGTGCCAGCAGTTCGCAGGGGGAAATCGGGAACTATGGCTACACCTTC. Translated: CASSSQGEIGNYGYTF.

This rearrangement joins TRBV28 to TRBJ2-2, with TRBD1 matching 7 bases. CDR1 and CDR2 (germline): MDHEN, SYDVKM. The V gene end was trimmed by 4 bases and the J gene end by 1 base; junction bases not matched to a gene: 3. CDR3 length: 15 amino acids. Written as DNA, the CDR3 is TGTGCCAGCAGTTCACAGGGGTTGAACACCGGGGAGCTGTTTTTT. It translates to CASSSQGLNTGELFF.

The gene calls are TRBV28 and TRBJ2-1; D ambiguous. This CDR3 is built from 12 residues. V lost 8 bases to trimming and J lost 11 bases, with 16 bases between them. Looked up from germline, CDR1 is MDHEN and CDR2 is SYDVKM. The CDR3 bases are TGTGCCAGCTCCCCCGAGGTGAATAAGCAGTTCTTC. This translates into CASSPEVNKQFF.